This TCR beta chain was identified during a study of OX40 agonist ivuxolimab in advanced cancers. The study's findings and limits: Both CD4+ and CD8+ T cell populations in blood had undergone clonal expansion by week 6 at 0.1 to 3.0 mg/kg.

This clone was observed a single time. Its antigen is unidentified. The repertoire was sequenced with immunoSEQ multiplex PCR; TCRdb's copy has only in-frame clones and lacks some. Here the sample spans around 94,000 clones, around 91% being singletons. V was clipped by 5 bases and J by 5 bases, with 13 bases between them. The CDR3 runs 13 residues. From germline, CDR1 is LNHDA and CDR2 SQIVND (reference sequence). The chain carries TRBV19 and TRBJ2-7; weak D call: TRBD2 (7 bases). The source is an adult with an advanced solid tumor such as melanoma, head and neck, liver or kidney cancer. The material was CD4+ or CD8+ T cells sorted from blood, obtained in a trial of the OX40 agonist ivuxolimab. CDR3 coding DNA: TGTGCCAGTAGTTCGAGGGGGGGAGACGAGCAGTACTTC. Translation: CASSSRGGDEQYF.